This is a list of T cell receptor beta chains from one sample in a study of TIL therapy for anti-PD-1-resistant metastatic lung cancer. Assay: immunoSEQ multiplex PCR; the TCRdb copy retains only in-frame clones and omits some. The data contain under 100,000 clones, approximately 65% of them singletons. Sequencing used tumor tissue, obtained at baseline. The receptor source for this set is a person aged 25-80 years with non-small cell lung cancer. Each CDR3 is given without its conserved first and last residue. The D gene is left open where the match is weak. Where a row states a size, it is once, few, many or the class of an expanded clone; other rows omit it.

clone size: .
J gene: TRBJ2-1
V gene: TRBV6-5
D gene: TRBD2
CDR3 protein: ASSYSLAGGNEQF

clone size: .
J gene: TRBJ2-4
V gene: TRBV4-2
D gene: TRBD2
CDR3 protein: ASSHGLAGGSKNIQY

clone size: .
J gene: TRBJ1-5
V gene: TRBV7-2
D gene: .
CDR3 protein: ASSFEEFQPQH

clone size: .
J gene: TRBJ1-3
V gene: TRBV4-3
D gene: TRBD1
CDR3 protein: ASSQDNRGTGNTIY

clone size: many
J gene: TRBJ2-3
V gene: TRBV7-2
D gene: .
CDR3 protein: ASSFQREDTQY

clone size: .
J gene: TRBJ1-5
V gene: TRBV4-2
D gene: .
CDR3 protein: ASSQDPGTGGNQPQH

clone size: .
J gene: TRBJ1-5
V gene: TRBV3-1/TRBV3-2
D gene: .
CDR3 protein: ASSQGRQPQH

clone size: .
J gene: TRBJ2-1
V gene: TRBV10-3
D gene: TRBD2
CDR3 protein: AITSGLAGGPSSYNEQF

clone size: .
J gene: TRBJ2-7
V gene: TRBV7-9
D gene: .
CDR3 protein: ASSLALSEQY

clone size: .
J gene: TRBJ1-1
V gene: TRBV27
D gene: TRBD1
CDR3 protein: ASTDRGGKNTEAF

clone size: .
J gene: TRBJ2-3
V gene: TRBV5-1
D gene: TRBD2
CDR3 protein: ASSLALAGAITDTQY

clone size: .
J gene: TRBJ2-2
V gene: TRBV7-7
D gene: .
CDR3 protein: ASSRIWAGNTGELF

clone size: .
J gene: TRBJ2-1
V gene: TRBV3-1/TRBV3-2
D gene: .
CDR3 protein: ASRGLYNEQF

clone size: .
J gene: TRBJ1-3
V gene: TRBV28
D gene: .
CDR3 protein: ASSPPGDSGNTIY

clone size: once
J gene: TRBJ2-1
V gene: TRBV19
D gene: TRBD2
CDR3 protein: ASSIRLAGVPYNEQF